This TCR beta chain was sequenced during a study of shared clonotypes between healthy human individuals (dated by TCRdb to 2018 to 2021). Study-level background: Three men and a couple of women, aged 18 to 49 years, made up the cohort. Per donor, leukapheresis produced somewhere between about 0.9 and 9.5 billion PBMCs. Libraries were prepared and TCR repertoires were sequenced by different laboratories using diverse techniques, in order to increase sequencing depth and limit assay-specific biases. Blood TCR repertoires of five healthy adults were deeply sequenced to estimate repertoire size and the extent of clonotype sharing between individuals. For each donor, CD4 naive and CD4 memory were each given three plates, CD8 naive was given two plates, and CD8 memory was given one plate.

Of note for this clone: The antigen it recognizes is unknown. Nothing much larger sits one base from this clone, and base qualities are not available. Other DNA variants within this sample encode the same CDR3.

Using the deep immunoSEQ assay, TCR CDR3 regions were amplified from genomic DNA by multiplex PCR. For each cell subset, the extracted genomic DNA was distributed evenly across all wells of several immunoSEQ 96-well plates, and each plate served as one replicate. For sorted subsets, approximately 190 ng of genomic DNA, equivalent to 30,000 or so T cell genomes, went into each replicate PCR. The purified libraries were quantified using a Qubit 3.0 fluorometer, sized with a Bioanalyzer 2100, and then quantified again using the KAPA Library Quantification kit. Every immunoSEQ 96-well plate was sequenced on a separate single-read 150-cycle Illumina NextSeq 550 flow cell. Concerning the study's data processing: The immunoSEQ output contained only junctional sequences without quality scores, so filtering could not match that applied to full-length reads. Sequences were annotated with PyIR, a Python wrapper for IgBLAST v1.9, using IMGT germline references to assign V/J genes and CDR3. Any read was removed if the V/J assignment was weak (E-value above 1e-6), the CDR3 was missing, or the read contained stop codons, out-of-frame junctions, or ambiguous translated residues. V3J clonotypes were defined as sequences sharing an identical inferred V gene, J gene, and CDR3 amino acid sequence. The percentage overlap between two repertoires was calculated by dividing the number of shared unique clonotypes by the size of the smaller repertoire. Three approaches were used to assess repertoire richness: RTK rarefaction, the Chao1 estimator, and Recon v2.1 estimates of unobserved clonotypes. OLGA was used to compute generation probabilities for all TCRbeta clonotypes that the gDNA method yielded from a handful of donors. Held by TCRdb, this immuneACCESS table contains in-frame sequences only and omits some clones. Under half of the omission traces to an unresolved V gene where checked; the cause of the rest is unknown. The DNA was the basis for D and trimming; V, J and clone size are from that table. For this sample the table gives some 2,400,000 clones, of which almost 96% were detected only once. Jointly, the top ten make up around 0.13% of the sample.

From a lookup of the germline V gene (reference sequence), CDR1 and CDR2 are GTSNPN and SVGIG. The CDR3, from cysteine to phenylalanine, totals 13 residues. The kept DNA is CDR3 alone, 39 bases in frame from the first base. V and J are truncated by 0 bases and 5 bases respectively, leaving an intervening sequence of 10 bases. Healthy HIV-negative adults with no recently reported acute infections or vaccinations were included as donors. All donors were Caucasian adults living in Nashville, Tennessee, USA. CD4+ T cells were enriched by magnetic negative selection; naive cells were then positively selected on CD45RA, and the negative fraction formed the memory subset. After blood collection by leukapheresis, PBMCs were isolated using Ficoll-Histopaque density gradient centrifugation and then cryopreserved in the vapor phase of liquid nitrogen. Purity and quantity of every magnetically sorted T cell population were checked by analytical flow cytometry. From each sorted fraction, genomic DNA was isolated and quantified by UV absorbance on a Nanodrop 2000c.

What the research found in general, with its limitations: Sampling was restricted to blood, and TCR repertoires in tissue are likely to differ from TCR repertoires in blood. Pairwise subsampling led to the expectation that sequencing depth would affect the degree of clonotype sharing among donors. Even with the large sequencing depth, rarefaction of the sorted-subset datasets indicated that sequencing was incomplete. Compared with non-shared clonotypes, clonotypes shared by all four sorted-subset donors had higher generation probabilities. Naive subsets generally had larger estimated clonotype richness than memory subsets did. The small number of donors limited the genetic and exposure-history diversity represented. About 5% of naive CD4, around 4% of naive CD8, about 2.1% of memory CD4, and 0.4% of memory CD8 clonotypes were shared across several donors.

The sequence came from a young man in good health. Sequencing used naive CD4+ T cells sorted from blood. The meaning of the sample's cell subset or site label: CD45RA+ positively selected. The sequence links TRBV30 to TRBJ2-5; no confident D gene assignment can be made. The nucleotides are TGTGCCTGGAGTGTACTGGGTGGGGAGACCCAGTACTTC. It translates to CAWSVLGGETQYF.